The 22 T cell receptor beta chains below come from one sample, sequenced in a study of T cell responses to AZD1222 COVID-19 vaccine. The protocol was immunoSEQ multiplex PCR, while the TCRdb copy is restricted to in-frame clones and leaves out a portion. The repertoire holds approximately 140,000 clones, with 85% to 95% as singletons. The sequencing used peripheral blood, collected on day 0 of AZD1222 vaccination. The source of these receptors is an adult in good health.

The chain employs TRBV21-1 and TRBJ1-4. TRBV21-1 is annotated as a pseudogene. The CDR3 covers 13 residues. The CDR3 protein is CASGGGSDEKLFF. The CDR3 DNA is TGTGCCAGCGGGGGCGGGAGTGATGAAAAACTGTTTTTT.

This chain uses TRBV5-5 with TRBJ1-2; 8 nucleotides agree with TRBD1. This CDR3 has 14 residues. V shed 5 bases and J 7 bases; nucleotides not matched to a gene: 10. The V gene's germline CDR1 is SGHKS and CDR2 YYEKEE (reference sequence). The CDR3 loop is CASRPPDRESGYTF. The CDR3 DNA reads TGTGCCAGCAGACCCCCGGACAGGGAATCTGGCTACACCTTC.

This clone was seen only once. The chain couples TRBV19 to TRBJ1-2; TRBD1 might be the D (6 bases). Trimming took off 6 bases at V and 4 bases at J, with 18 bases between the two ends. CDR3 length equals 15 residues. Germline values: CDR1 LNHDA, CDR2 SQIVND (reference sequence). Written as DNA, the CDR3 is TGTGCCAGTAGCAAACCGGGGGGCAATTTCTATGGCTACACCTTC. Translated, it gives CASSKPGGNFYGYTF.

The rearrangement uses TRBV19 and TRBJ1-5; D uncertain. This CDR3 contains 16 residues. Germline CDR1 is LNHDA and CDR2 is SQIVND (reference sequence). V dropped 6 bases and J dropped 1 base, with 16 bases sitting between them. The CDR3 nucleotides are TGTGCCAGTAGATCCGTACCGGGCCCGAGCAATCAGCCCCAGCATTTT. As protein: CASRSVPGPSNQPQHF. The whole variable domain, remainder taken from reference TRBV19 and TRBJ1-5, is DGGITQSPKYLFRKEGQNVTLSCEQNLNHDAMYWYRQDPGQGLRLIYYSQIVNDFQKGDIAEGYSVSREKKESFPLTVTSAQKNPTAFYLCASRSVPGPSNQPQHFGDGTRLSIL.

This clone was seen once. The CDR3 region has the DNA TGCGCCAGCAGCCCCCACTCAGGGGAATGCTCCTATAATTCACCCCTCCACTTT. Its protein is CASSPHSGECSYNSPLHF. This chain uses TRBV23-1 with TRBJ1-6, with D possibly matching TRBD1 (6 bases). TRBV23-1 is assigned to the ORF class and has an uncertain function. Trimming took 6 bases from V and 0 from J, leaving 18 bases between them. The CDR3 sequence is 18 residues long.

This clone has only a few counts. V gene TRBV6-5 combines with J gene TRBJ1-2; D call uncertain. Germline V lookup: CDR1 MNHEY, CDR2 SVGAGI. CDR3 length: 13 amino acids. Trimming left V 0 bases short and J 1 base short, with 3 bases between. CDR3 coding DNA: TGTGCCAGCAGTTACTCGGATAACTATGGCTACACCTTC. Encoded protein: CASSYSDNYGYTF.

The genes are TRBV4-1 and TRBJ2-5; 9 bases agree with TRBD2. With 1 base clipped from V and 2 bases from J, the junction kept 11 bases outside the gene matches. Germline V lookup: CDR1 MGHRA, CDR2 YSYEKL. This CDR3 has 18 residues. The CDR3 bases are TGCGCCAGCAGCCAAGGCCCGACTAGCGGAGGGGGGCAAGAGACCCAGTACTTC. Protein: CASSQGPTSGGGQETQYF.

CDR3 protein: CASSLWGIGDSGNTIYF. The CDR3 bases are TGTGCCAGCAGCTTATGGGGAATAGGGGACTCTGGAAACACCATATATTTT. This chain links TRBV7-6 with TRBJ1-3, with D perhaps TRBD1 (5 bases). Trimming pared 2 bases from V and 0 bases from J, leaving 14 bases between. Germline CDR1 and CDR2: SGHVS and FNYEAQ. CDR3 length equals 17 residues.

The rearrangement joins TRBV4-1 to TRBJ1-3; D is uncertain. V was cut by 3 bases and J by 0 bases, with 12 bases left in between. Germline V gene data show CDR1 as MGHRA and CDR2 as YSYEKL. The CDR3 loop spans 16 amino acids. CDR3 residues: CASSQPRLVSGNTIYF. The CDR3 nucleotides are TGCGCCAGCAGCCAGCCTCGACTTGTCTCTGGAAACACCATATATTTT.

V is TRBV7-3 and J is TRBJ1-1; TRBD1 is a possible D gene (6 bases). The V end lost 6 bases, the J end lost 1 base, and 15 bases lay between the germline ends. CDR1 is SGHTA and CDR2 is FQGTGA in the germline V gene. This CDR3 contains 15 residues. The CDR3 sequence: CASSLDGGGNTEAFF. The CDR3 DNA follows: TGTGCCAGCAGTTTAGATGGGGGCGGGAACACTGAAGCTTTCTTT.

The V gene is TRBV19, the J gene TRBJ1-3; D not resolved. V dropped 6 bases and J dropped 2 bases, with 11 bases sitting between them. This CDR3 has 14 amino acids. The germline gives CDR1 LNHDA, CDR2 SQIVND (reference sequence). The CDR3 sequence: CASRPDDTGNTIYF. CDR3 in DNA: TGTGCCAGTAGACCTGACGACACTGGAAACACCATATATTTT.

The chain combines TRBV27 with TRBJ2-7; 8 bases are a match to TRBD1. The germline gives CDR1 MNHEY, CDR2 SMNVEV (reference sequence). The CDR3 has 14 residues. Unmatched junction bases numbered 4, after V lost 3 bases and J lost 3 bases. The CDR3 bases are TGTGCCAGCAGTTTTCTTGGACAGGGCTACGAGCAGTACTTC. Protein product: CASSFLGQGYEQYF.

The V and J genes are TRBV25-1 and TRBJ1-4, with 8 bases identical to TRBD1. Per germline, CDR1 MGHDK and CDR2 SYGVNS. The CDR3 runs to 18 residues. The V and J ends lost 1 base and 6 bases, in that order; junction bases with no gene match: 13. CDR3 coding DNA: TGTGCCAGCAGTGAATCCCGGGACAGGATTACCCTTTATGAAAAACTGTTTTTT. Its protein product is CASSESRDRITLYEKLFF.

The chain recombines TRBV5-4 with TRBJ1-1, with D hard to call. There are 14 residues in the CDR3. From germline, CDR1 is SGHNT and CDR2 YYREEE (reference sequence). The germline V and J ends were trimmed by 4 bases and 5 bases, with 15 bases remaining between them. CDR3 DNA: TGTGCCAGCAGCCGGGAGGCGTATGGGACTGAAGCTTTCTTT. Residues: CASSREAYGTEAFF. Together with reference TRBV5-4 and TRBJ1-1, the CDR3 gives the full variable domain: ETGVTQSPTHLIKTRGQQVTLRCSSQSGHNTVSWYQQALGQGPQFIFQYYREEENGRGNFPPRFSGLQFPNYSSELNVNALELDDSALYLCASSREAYGTEAFFGQGTRLTVV.

The chain is built from TRBV4-2 and TRBJ1-4; D not certain. This CDR3 has 17 residues. V was cut by 1 base and J by 10 bases, with 22 bases left in between. Germline lookup yields CDR1 LGHNA and CDR2 YNFKEQ. The CDR3 here is CASSQGSSEGMIGKLFF. The CDR3 nucleotides read TGTGCCAGCAGCCAAGGATCTTCCGAGGGCATGATAGGAAAACTGTTTTTT.

The V and J genes are TRBV29-1 and TRBJ1-2, with 9 bases lining up with TRBD1. The trim removed 7 bases at V and 6 bases at J, leaving 6 bases unmatched. From germline, CDR1 is SQVTM and CDR2 ANQGSEA. The CDR3 covers 12 residues. The CDR3 nucleotides are TGCAGCGCCAAGGGACAGGGCCATGGCTACACCTTC. Amino acids: CSAKGQGHGYTF.

The gene calls are TRBV18 and TRBJ1-5; D is unclear. V shed 1 base and J shed 5 bases, with 9 bases lying between them. Germline V CDR1 and CDR2: KGHSH, LQKENI. The CDR3 spans 14 residues. This CDR3 reads CASSPRVGDQPQHF. The CDR3 DNA follows: TGTGCCAGCTCACCACGGGTTGGGGATCAGCCCCAGCATTTT.

V usage is TRBV5-4 and J usage is TRBJ2-5, with D maybe TRBD2 (5 bases). V was pared by 4 bases and J by 5 bases, with 18 bases between. The CDR3 length is 15 residues. The germline gives CDR1 SGHNT, CDR2 YYREEE (reference sequence). CDR3 amino acids: CASSPRPAAAETQYF. The CDR3 DNA follows: TGTGCCAGCAGCCCCCGCCCAGCGGCGGCGGAGACCCAGTACTTC.

V gene TRBV5-1 combines with J gene TRBJ2-2, with 8 nucleotides matching TRBD1. The CDR3 covers 16 residues. The J segment lost 2 bases and the V segment lost 5 bases, leaving 8 bases of the junction unmatched. CDR1 SGHRS and CDR2 YFSETQ come from the germline V gene. CDR3 nucleotide sequence: TGCGCCAGCAGAGGTTCAGGGACAGGTAACACCGGGGAGCTGTTTTTT. Translation gives CASRGSGTGNTGELFF. Full variable domain (rest looked up from reference TRBV5-1 and TRBJ2-2): KAGVTQTPRYLIKTRGQQVTLSCSPISGHRSVSWYQQTPGQGLQFLFEYFSETQRNKGNFPGRFSGRQFSNSRSEMNVSTLELGDSALYLCASRGSGTGNTGELFFGEGSRLTVL.

The chain has TRBV9 and TRBJ2-7, with 11 bases identical to TRBD1. The CDR3 is 15 amino acids. Looked up from germline, CDR1 is SGDLS and CDR2 is YYNGEE. The V and J ends lost 0 bases and 3 bases, in that order; junction bases with no gene match: 2. The CDR3 DNA is TGTGCCAGCAGCGTAGGGGGACAGGGGGTCTACGAGCAGTACTTC. Translation: CASSVGGQGVYEQYF.

V and J are TRBV7-2 and TRBJ2-2; tentative D call: TRBD2 (5 bases). The length of the CDR3 is 15 residues. The V end was cut by 3 bases, the J end by 5 bases, with 13 bases between. CDR1 and CDR2 from the germline V gene are SGHTA and FQGNSA. The CDR3 coding sequence is TGTGCCAGCAGCTTCAAAAGGCGGGCAACCGGGGAGCTGTTTTTT. Translated, it gives CASSFKRRATGELFF.

The chain employs TRBV9 and TRBJ2-1, with 7 bases matching TRBD1. With 4 bases clipped from V and 0 bases from J, the junction kept 13 bases outside the gene matches. Germline V CDR1 and CDR2: SGDLS, YYNGEE. The CDR3 length is 18 residues. The CDR3 spells CASSTTPDRVSSYNEQFF. CDR3 bases: TGTGCCAGCAGCACGACCCCCGACAGGGTAAGCTCCTACAATGAGCAGTTCTTC.